This paragraph reports one T cell receptor beta chain. This CDR3 comprises 13 residues. Trimming took 5 bases from V and 6 from J; bases not matched to a gene: 2. Germline CDR1 SGHVS, CDR2 FQNEAQ. TCRdb redid the calling of the 5' RACE reads with MiXCR, one entry per CDR3 protein. The sample lists under 85,000 distinct CDR3 sequences, 11% occurring once. These data come from a study of early T cells in non-severe SARS-CoV-2 infection. Study details: Sequencing targeted bulk RNA from unsorted whole blood, leaving chains unpaired.

The receptor's source is an adult who was a healthcare worker with PCR-confirmed SARS-CoV-2 infection or an uninfected control (not recorded which). The specimen was whole blood, collected at baseline. The chain uses TRBV7-8 and TRBJ2-1; 9 bases align to TRBD2. The CDR3 nucleotides are TGTGCCAGCAGCAATAGCGGGGGCAATGAGCAGTTCTTC. This sequence encodes CASSNSGGNEQFF.